The 20 T cell receptor beta chains given below trace back to one sample, sequenced in a study of OX40 agonist ivuxolimab in advanced cancers. The assay was immunoSEQ multiplex PCR, and TCRdb's table has in-frame clones only and misses some. The sample lists 35,000 to 45,000 clones; around four fifths were seen once. The sample consisted of CD4+ or CD8+ T cells sorted from blood, taken in a trial of the OX40 agonist ivuxolimab. These receptors originate from an adult with an advanced solid tumor such as melanoma, head and neck, liver or kidney cancer.

The rearrangement links TRBV15 to TRBJ2-5; D ambiguous. Germline assignment: CDR1 LNHNV and CDR2 YYDKDF (reference sequence). The germline V and J ends were trimmed by 0 bases and 4 bases, with 6 bases remaining between them. This CDR3 has 13 amino acids. As DNA, the CDR3 is TGTGCCACCAGCAGAGATGTGGGAGAGACCCAGTACTTC. Its protein product is CATSRDVGETQYF.

This clone was observed once. The chain employs TRBV5-1 and TRBJ2-1; 13 bases fit TRBD2. Trimming took 4 bases from V and 0 from J; bases not matched to a gene: 4. The CDR3 is 17 amino acids. The germline gives CDR1 SGHRS, CDR2 YFSETQ. The CDR3 nucleotides read TGCGCCAGCAGCCCCCGGACTAGCGGGAGCTCCTACAATGAGCAGTTCTTC. Its protein product is CASSPRTSGSSYNEQFF.

The V gene is TRBV5-1, the J gene TRBJ1-1; no clear D. CDR1 is SGHRS and CDR2 is YFSETQ in the germline V gene. The CDR3 covers 14 residues. The V end was cut by 4 bases, the J end by 1 base, with 11 bases between. The CDR3 nucleotides read TGCGCCAGCAGCCTCATGGGCCCGAACACTGAAGCTTTCTTT. Translation gives CASSLMGPNTEAFF.

The J gene is TRBJ2-2, the V gene TRBV11-2, with no clear D. CDR1 is SGHAT, CDR2 FQNNGV, per germline. The CDR3 has 15 amino acids. V was trimmed by 4 bases and J by 6 bases, leaving 15 bases between them. The CDR3 DNA follows: TGTGCCAGCAGCTATAGACTTAGAGAAGCCGGGGAGCTGTTTTTT. It specifies CASSYRLREAGELFF.

The chain employs TRBV9 and TRBJ2-3; D gene ambiguous. CDR3 size: 13 residues. Germline CDR1 SGDLS, CDR2 YYNGEE. Trimming removed 6 bases from V and 3 bases from J, with 11 bases in between. This CDR3 is CASKMEATDTQYF. CDR3 nucleotide sequence: TGTGCCAGCAAGATGGAAGCGACAGATACGCAGTATTTT.

This chain joins TRBV4-1 and TRBJ2-3; D remains ambiguous. In germline, CDR1 is MGHRA, CDR2 YSYEKL. CDR3 length: 15 residues. The ends were cut back, 3 bases at V and 2 bases at J, with 12 bases in the middle. Here the CDR3 reads CASSHQGAVTDTQYF. CDR3 sequence (DNA): TGCGCCAGCAGCCACCAAGGCGCGGTCACAGATACGCAGTATTTT.

The chain combines TRBV14 with TRBJ2-5; TRBD2 matches at 12 bases. Trimming took 2 bases from V and 5 from J; bases not matched to a gene: 9. This CDR3 has 17 residues. Germline assignment: CDR1 SGHDN and CDR2 FVKESK. The CDR3 region is CASSQRRLAGGRETQYF. Written as DNA, the CDR3 is TGTGCCAGCAGCCAAAGGCGGCTAGCGGGAGGGCGGGAGACCCAGTACTTC.

The chain recombines TRBV2 with TRBJ2-7; D is unclear. From germline, CDR1 is SNHLY and CDR2 FYNNEI. V was pared by 1 base and J by 1 base, with 5 bases between. CDR3 length equals 13 residues. The CDR3 here is CASSEEISYEQYF. Here the CDR3 DNA reads TGTGCCAGCAGTGAAGAGATATCCTACGAGCAGTACTTC.

DNA for the CDR3: TGTGCCAGCAGCCAAACGGACGGAGCCACCTACGAGCAGTACTTC. Its translation: CASSQTDGATYEQYF. The gene calls are TRBV4-2 and TRBJ2-7, with D unresolved. Germline V gene lookup returns CDR1 LGHNA and CDR2 YNFKEQ. Trimming removed 2 bases from V and 2 bases from J, with 13 bases in between. The CDR3 is made up of 15 amino acids.

This chain links TRBV5-3 with TRBJ2-7; possible D gene TRBD2, 6 bases. TRBV5-3 is known as an ORF, though its function is uncertain. This CDR3 contains 15 residues. Trimming took off 3 bases at V and 6 bases at J, with 19 bases between the two ends. The CDR3 DNA sequence: TGTGCCAGAAGCTCATCCGGGTCCCCAGCGGGCGAGCAGTACTTC. Translated, it gives CARSSSGSPAGEQYF.

The chain carries TRBV6-1 and TRBJ2-7; D might be TRBD2 (6 bases). V was pared by 4 bases and J by 3 bases, with 7 bases between. There are 12 residues in the CDR3. Germline V lookup: CDR1 MNHNS, CDR2 SASEGT. In DNA, the CDR3 is TGTGCCAGCAGTGTTAGCGGCTACGAGCAGTACTTC. This codes for CASSVSGYEQYF.

For this clone: Germline is not matched at one junction end, which may reflect a read error. The chain carries TRBV7-7 and TRBJ2-1; 10 bases line up with TRBD1. CDR3 size: 15 residues. Germline assignment: CDR1 SSHAT and CDR2 FNYEAQ (reference sequence). As DNA, the CDR3 is TGTGCTAGCAGCCCGACAGGGGGCGCAGTCGATGAGCAGTTCTTC. Encoded protein: CASSPTGGAVDEQFF.

This clone was recorded a few times. CDR3 amino acids: CASSLQSAGGNTIYF. The CDR3 region has the DNA TGTGCCAGCAGCTTACAGTCCGCTGGGGGAAACACCATATATTTT. This rearrangement joins TRBV7-2 to TRBJ1-3; no reliable D call. The germline V and J ends were trimmed by 2 bases and 4 bases, with 12 bases remaining between them. The germline CDR1 and CDR2 sequences are SGHTA and FQGNSA. The CDR3 is made up of 15 amino acids.

The chain combines TRBV11-2 with TRBJ2-5; possibly TRBD1 or TRBD2 for D (6 bases each). Trimming pared 6 bases from V and 6 bases from J, leaving 26 bases between. Germline values: CDR1 SGHAT, CDR2 FQNNGV. CDR3 size: 17 residues. The CDR3 region is CASSPTFGGISGKTQYF. The CDR3 DNA reads TGTGCCAGCAGTCCGACTTTCGGGGGCATCTCTGGGAAGACCCAGTACTTC.

The chain joins TRBV28 to TRBJ1-2; 9 bases match TRBD1. The germline V gene encodes CDR1 MDHEN and CDR2 SYDVKM. The CDR3 consists of 13 residues. Trimming cost V 5 bases and J 8 bases; bases outside gene matches: 6. The CDR3 spells CASSTTGGYGYTF. The CDR3, as DNA: TGTGCCAGCAGTACTACAGGGGGCTACGGCTACACCTTC.

The chain links TRBV7-2 to TRBJ2-5, with 7 bases fitting TRBD2. Unmatched junction bases numbered 4, after V lost 1 base and J lost 5 bases. CDR1 SGHTA and CDR2 FQGNSA come from the germline V gene. There are 14 residues in the CDR3. This CDR3 is CASSLGPGRETQYF. CDR3 coding DNA: TGTGCCAGCAGCTTAGGTCCCGGGAGGGAGACCCAGTACTTC.

The rearrangement links TRBV5-8 to TRBJ2-5; D ambiguous. Trimming removed 4 bases at V and 5 bases at J, with 9 bases between. CDR1 and CDR2 from the germline V gene are SGHTS and YDEGEE. This CDR3 contains 12 residues. Here the CDR3 reads CASSRTEETQYF. DNA for the CDR3: TGTGCCAGCAGCCGAACGGAGGAGACCCAGTACTTC.

The genes are TRBV29-1 and TRBJ1-2; 7 positions agree with TRBD1. CDR3 length: 13 residues. Germline V gene sequence: CDR1 SQVTM, CDR2 ANQGSEA. J gave up 4 bases and V 6 bases, and 8 bases lay outside the gene matches. The CDR3 DNA sequence: TGCAGCGTAGATCCCGGGACAGCCTATGGCTACACCTTC. This sequence encodes CSVDPGTAYGYTF. The full variable domain, completed using reference TRBV29-1 and TRBJ1-2, is SAVISQKPSRDICQRGTSLTIQCQVDSQVTMMFWYRQQPGQSLTLIATANQGSEATYESGFVIDKFPISRPNLTFSTLTVSNMSPEDSSIYLCSVDPGTAYGYTFGSGTRLTVV.

This clone was seen a single time. V and J are TRBV28 and TRBJ1-2; no definite D call. Trimming cost V 4 bases and J 4 bases, with 7 bases left between them. The CDR3 has 12 amino acids. Looked up from germline, CDR1 is MDHEN and CDR2 is SYDVKM. The CDR3 sequence: CASSSRSYGYTF. CDR3 coding DNA: TGTGCCAGCAGTTCAAGGAGCTATGGCTACACCTTC.

This clone has only one observation. This specimen includes other DNA sequences encoding the same CDR3. The CDR3 sequence: CASSPPNTGELFF. In DNA form, the CDR3 reads TGTGCCAGCTCACCACCAAACACCGGGGAGCTGTTTTTT. The chain carries TRBV18 and TRBJ2-2, with D unresolved. Deletions cut 0 bases from V and 2 bases from J, with 1 base between. This CDR3 has 13 residues. Germline lookup yields CDR1 KGHSH and CDR2 LQKENI.